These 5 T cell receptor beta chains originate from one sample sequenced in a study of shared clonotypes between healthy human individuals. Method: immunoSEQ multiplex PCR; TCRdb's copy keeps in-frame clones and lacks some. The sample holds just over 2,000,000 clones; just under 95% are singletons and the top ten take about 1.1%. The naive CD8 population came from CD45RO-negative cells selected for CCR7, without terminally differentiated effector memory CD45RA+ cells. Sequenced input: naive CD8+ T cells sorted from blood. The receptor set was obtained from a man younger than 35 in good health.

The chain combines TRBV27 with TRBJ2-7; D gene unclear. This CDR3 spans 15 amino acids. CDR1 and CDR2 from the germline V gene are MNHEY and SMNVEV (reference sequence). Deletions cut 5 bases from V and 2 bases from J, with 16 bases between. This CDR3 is CASSPISPIAYEQYF. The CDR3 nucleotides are TGTGCCAGCAGTCCAATATCCCCCATTGCCTACGAGCAGTACTTC.

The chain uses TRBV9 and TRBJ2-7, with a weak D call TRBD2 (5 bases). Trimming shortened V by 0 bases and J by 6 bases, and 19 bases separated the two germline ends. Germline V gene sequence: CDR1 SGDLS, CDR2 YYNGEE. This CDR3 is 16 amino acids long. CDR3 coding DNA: TGTGCCAGCAGCGTAGCAAGTTCAAGCGGTGCGGCCGAGCAGTACTTC. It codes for CASSVASSSGAAEQYF. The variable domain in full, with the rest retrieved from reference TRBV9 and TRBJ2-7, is DSGVTQTPKHLITATGQRVTLRCSPRSGDLSVYWYQQSLDQGLQFLIQYYNGEERAKGNILERFSAQQFPDLHSELNLSSLELGDSALYFCASSVASSSGAAEQYFGPGTRLTVT.

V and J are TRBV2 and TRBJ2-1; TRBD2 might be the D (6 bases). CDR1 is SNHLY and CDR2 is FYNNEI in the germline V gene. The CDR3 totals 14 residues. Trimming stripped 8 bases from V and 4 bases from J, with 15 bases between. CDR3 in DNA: TGTGCCAGCGGTGGGGTAGCGGAGTACAATGAGCAGTTCTTC. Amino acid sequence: CASGGVAEYNEQFF.

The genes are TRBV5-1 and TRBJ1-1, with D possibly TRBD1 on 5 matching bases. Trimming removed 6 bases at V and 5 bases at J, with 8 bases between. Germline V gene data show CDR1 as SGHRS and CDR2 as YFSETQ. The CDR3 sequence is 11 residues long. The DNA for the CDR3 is TGCGCCAGCAAAAAGGGGACTGAAGCTTTCTTT. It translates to CASKKGTEAFF.

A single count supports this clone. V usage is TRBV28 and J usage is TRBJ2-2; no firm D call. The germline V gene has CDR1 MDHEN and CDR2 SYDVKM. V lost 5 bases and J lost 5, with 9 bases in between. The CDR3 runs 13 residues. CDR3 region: CASSPTRTGELFF. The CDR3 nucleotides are TGTGCCAGCAGTCCTACACGTACCGGGGAGCTGTTTTTT.